One T cell receptor beta chain is described in this entry. Its antigen is unidentified. The data belong to a study of human T cells and chemical hapten exposure. The ends lost 7 bases at V and 8 bases at J; junction bases unmatched: 3. The germline V gene encodes CDR1 SNHLY and CDR2 FYNNEI. The length of the CDR3 is 11 residues. Each cDNA molecule in the library carried unique molecular identifiers. TCRdb independently ran MiXCR on the RACE reads; one entry per CDR3 protein. Of about 380,000 distinct CDR3 sequences listed, roughly 5% were seen once; the top ten hold under 3%. Study conclusions and caveats: TCRs whose frequency exceeded 1 in 1000 remained the same following DPC sensitization.

As to time point: patch test 1, 2 weeks after DPC sensitization. Documented treatment: therapeutic diphenylcyclopropenone sensitization with weekly scalp DPC. This clonotype originated in a woman aged 45-60 years with alopecia areata. Some clones in this sample may be carry-over from other donors' samples. Sequenced here: whole blood, sampled in connection with sensitization to the hapten diphenylcyclopropenone (DPC). V gene TRBV2 combines with J gene TRBJ1-1, with TRBD1 matching over 8 bases. In nucleotides, the CDR3 is TGTGCCAGCATTAGGGACAGGGAAGCTTTCTTT. This gives the protein CASIRDREAFF.